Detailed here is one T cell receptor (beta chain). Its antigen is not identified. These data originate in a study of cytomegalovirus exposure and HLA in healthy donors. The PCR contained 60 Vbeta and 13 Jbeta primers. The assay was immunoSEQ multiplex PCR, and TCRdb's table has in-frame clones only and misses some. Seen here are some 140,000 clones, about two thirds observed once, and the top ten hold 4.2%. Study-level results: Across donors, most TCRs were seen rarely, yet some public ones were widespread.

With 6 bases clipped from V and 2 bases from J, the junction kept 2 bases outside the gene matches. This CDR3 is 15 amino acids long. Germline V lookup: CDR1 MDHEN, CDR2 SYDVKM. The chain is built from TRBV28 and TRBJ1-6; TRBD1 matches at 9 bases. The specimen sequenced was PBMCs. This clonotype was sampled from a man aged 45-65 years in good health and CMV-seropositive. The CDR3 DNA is TGTGCCAGCAGGGGACAGGGAGCCTATAATTCACCCCTCCACTTT. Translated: CASRGQGAYNSPLHF. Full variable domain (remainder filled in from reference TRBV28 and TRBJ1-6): DVKVTQSSRYLVKRTGEKVFLECVQDMDHENMFWYRQDPGLGLRLIYFSYDVKMKEKGDIPEGYSVSREKKERFSLILESASTNQTSMYLCASRGQGAYNSPLHFGNGTRLTVT.